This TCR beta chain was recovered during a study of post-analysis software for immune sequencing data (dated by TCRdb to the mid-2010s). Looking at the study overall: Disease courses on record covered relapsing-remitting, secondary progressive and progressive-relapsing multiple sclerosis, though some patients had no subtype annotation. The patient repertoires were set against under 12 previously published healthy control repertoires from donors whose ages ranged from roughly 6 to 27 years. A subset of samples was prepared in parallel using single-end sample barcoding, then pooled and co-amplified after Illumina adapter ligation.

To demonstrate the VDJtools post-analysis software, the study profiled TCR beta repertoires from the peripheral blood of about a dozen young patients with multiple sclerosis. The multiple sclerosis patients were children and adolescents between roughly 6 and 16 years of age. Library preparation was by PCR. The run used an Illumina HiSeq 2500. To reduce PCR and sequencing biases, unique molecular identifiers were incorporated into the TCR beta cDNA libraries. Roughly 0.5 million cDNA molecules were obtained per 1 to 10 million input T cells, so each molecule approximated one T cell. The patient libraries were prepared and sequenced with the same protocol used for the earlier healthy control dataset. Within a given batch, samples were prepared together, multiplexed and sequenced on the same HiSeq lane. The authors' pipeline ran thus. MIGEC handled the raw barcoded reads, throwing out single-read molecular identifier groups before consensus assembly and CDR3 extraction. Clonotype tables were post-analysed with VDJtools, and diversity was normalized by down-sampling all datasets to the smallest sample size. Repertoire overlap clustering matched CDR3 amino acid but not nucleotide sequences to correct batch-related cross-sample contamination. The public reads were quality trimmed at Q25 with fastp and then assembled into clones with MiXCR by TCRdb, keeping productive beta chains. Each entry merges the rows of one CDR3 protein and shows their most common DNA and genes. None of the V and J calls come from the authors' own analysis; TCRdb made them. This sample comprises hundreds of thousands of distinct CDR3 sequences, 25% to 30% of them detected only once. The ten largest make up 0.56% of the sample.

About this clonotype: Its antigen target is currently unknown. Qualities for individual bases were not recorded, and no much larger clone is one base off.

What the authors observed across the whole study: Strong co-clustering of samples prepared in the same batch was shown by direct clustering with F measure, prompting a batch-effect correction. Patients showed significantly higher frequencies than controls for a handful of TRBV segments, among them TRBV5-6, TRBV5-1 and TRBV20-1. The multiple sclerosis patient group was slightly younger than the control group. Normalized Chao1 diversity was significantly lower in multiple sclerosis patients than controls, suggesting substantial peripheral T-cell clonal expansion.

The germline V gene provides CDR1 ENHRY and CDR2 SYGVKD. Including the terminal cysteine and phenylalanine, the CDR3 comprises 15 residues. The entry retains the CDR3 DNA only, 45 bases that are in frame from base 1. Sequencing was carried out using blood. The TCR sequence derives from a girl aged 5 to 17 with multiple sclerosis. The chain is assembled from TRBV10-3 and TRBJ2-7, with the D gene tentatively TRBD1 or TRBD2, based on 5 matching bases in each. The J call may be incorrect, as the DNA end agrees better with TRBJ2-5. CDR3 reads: CAISEREGRGETQYF. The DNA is TGTGCCATCAGTGAGAGAGAGGGGAGAGGAGAGACCCAGTACTTC.